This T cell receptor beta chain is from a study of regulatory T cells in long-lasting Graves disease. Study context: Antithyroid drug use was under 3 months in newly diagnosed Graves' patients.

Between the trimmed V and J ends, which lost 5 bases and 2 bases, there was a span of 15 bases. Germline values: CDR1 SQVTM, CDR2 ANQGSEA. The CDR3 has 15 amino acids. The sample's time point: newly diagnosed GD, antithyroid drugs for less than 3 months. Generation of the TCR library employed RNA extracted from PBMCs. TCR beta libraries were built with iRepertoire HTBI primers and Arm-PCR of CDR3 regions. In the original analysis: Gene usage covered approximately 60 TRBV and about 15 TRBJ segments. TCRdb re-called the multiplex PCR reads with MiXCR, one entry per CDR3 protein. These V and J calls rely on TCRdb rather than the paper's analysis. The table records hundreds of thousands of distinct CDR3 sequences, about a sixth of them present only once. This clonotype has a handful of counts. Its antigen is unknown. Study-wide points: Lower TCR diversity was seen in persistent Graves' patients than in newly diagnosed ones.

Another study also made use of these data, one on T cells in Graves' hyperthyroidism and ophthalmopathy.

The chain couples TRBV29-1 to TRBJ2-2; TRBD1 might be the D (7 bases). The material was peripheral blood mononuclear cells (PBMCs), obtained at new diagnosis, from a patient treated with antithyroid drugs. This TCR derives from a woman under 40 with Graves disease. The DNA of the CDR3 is TGCAGCGTTTCGGACAGGAGGGCCAACACCGGGGAGCTGTTTTTT. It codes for CSVSDRRANTGELFF.